This TCR beta chain came from a study of shared clonotypes between healthy human individuals. This CDR3 region has 17 residues. Germline assignment: CDR1 MDHEN and CDR2 SYDVKM. V lost 1 base and J lost 4, with 20 bases in between. The table came from immunoSEQ multiplex PCR; TCRdb's copy has only in-frame clones and leaves some out. The sample lists roughly 700,000 clones, about 90% occurring once. The chain combines TRBV28 with TRBJ2-7; D remains ambiguous. The sequence was obtained from a man aged 18 to 29 in good health. Some clones in this sample may be carry-over from other donors' samples. Sequencing was performed on memory CD8+ T cells from PBMCs. Subset noted: CD45RO+ cells pooled with CCR7-negative TemRA cells. CDR3 region: CASSLSPDRTELYEQYF. The CDR3 nucleotides are TGTGCCAGCAGTTTATCACCCGACCGGACCGAGTTGTACGAGCAGTACTTC.